The sequence of this TCR beta chain was determined in a study of T cell responses to AZD1222 COVID-19 vaccine. There are a few counts of this clone. Its antigen is not identified. General observations from the study: Clonal diversity was possibly underestimated, and white British individuals and females predominated among donors. Seropositive status at baseline applied to only five or six AZD1222 recipients.

TCRdb's copy holds only in-frame clones and misses some; the assay was immunoSEQ multiplex PCR. The sample holds about 110,000 clones, 75% to 95% seen once. V lost 2 bases, J lost 4 bases, and 2 bases stayed unmatched. CDR1 is GTSNPN, CDR2 SVGIG, per germline (reference sequence). This CDR3 region has 13 residues. The receptor's source is an adult who received the AZD1222 COVID-19 vaccine. V usage is TRBV30 and J usage is TRBJ1-5, with 7 bases lining up with TRBD1. The sequencing used peripheral blood, collected 28 days after the second AZD1222 dose. Here the CDR3 DNA reads TGTGCCTGGAGTCCGGGACAGAATCAGCCCCAGCATTTT. It codes for CAWSPGQNQPQHF. Full variable domain (missing parts from reference TRBV30 and TRBJ1-5): SQTIHQWPATLVQPVGSPLSLECTVEGTSNPNLYWYRQAAGRGLQLLFYSVGIGQISSEVPQNLSASRPQDRQFILSSKKLLLSDSGFYLCAWSPGQNQPQHFGDGTRLSIL.